This section outlines one T cell receptor (beta chain) sequence together with its context. The data stem from a study of CD8+CD57+ T cells in acquired aplastic anemia. The TCR beta profiling, which covered VDJ combination and CDR3 sequence, was carried out using genomic DNA as the template. One entry per CDR3 protein results from TCRdb running MiXCR on the reads. Of approximately 260,000 distinct CDR3 sequences in the sample, approximately 79% were seen once. Patients selected for sequencing had displayed CD8+CD57+ cell expansion by flow cytometry. The sequence was collected from a human donor with aplastic anemia. Material for sequencing was sorted CD4+, CD8+, or CD8+CD57+ T cells (not recorded which) from PBMCs.

This chain's CDR3 is CAISLGRGEAEQYF. In DNA, the CDR3 is TGTGCCATCAGTTTGGGGAGGGGGGAGGCTGAGCAGTACTTC. The rearrangement uses TRBV10-3 and TRBJ2-7; D is possibly TRBD2 (7 bases). With 5 bases removed from V and 7 bases from J, the gap between germline ends came to 18 bases. Germline values: CDR1 ENHRY, CDR2 SYGVKD. This CDR3 contains 14 residues.